The 4 T cell receptor beta chains given below trace back to one sample, sequenced in a study of blood T cells in healthy people across ages. Through a sample-barcoded 5' primer and a J-beta primer mix, a second PCR was run for roughly 6 to 12 cycles. TCRdb re-derived calls from the 5' RACE reads in MiXCR, one entry per CDR3 protein. The repertoire holds some 780,000 distinct CDR3 sequences, with just over 55% as singletons. Sequences were obtained from blood. The receptors derive from a man aged 35-49 years in good health.

This clonotype was detected only a few times. The chain joins TRBV10-3 to TRBJ2-7; 7 nucleotides match TRBD1. V shed 0 bases and J 6 bases; nucleotides not matched to a gene: 14. The CDR3 loop spans 17 amino acids. The germline V gene encodes CDR1 ENHRY and CDR2 SYGVKD. The CDR3 region is CAISESLPRDRACEQYF. CDR3 in DNA: TGTGCCATCAGTGAGTCGCTCCCCCGGGACAGAGCTTGCGAGCAGTACTTC.

The gene calls are TRBV15 and TRBJ1-5; the D gene is possibly TRBD1 (5 bases). Deletions cut 0 bases from V and 4 bases from J, with 10 bases between. Germline assignment: CDR1 LNHNV and CDR2 YYDKDF (reference sequence). The CDR3 totals 15 residues. The CDR3 sequence: CATSRETGGNQPQHF. The CDR3 region has the DNA TGTGCCACCAGCAGAGAAACGGGGGGGAATCAGCCCCAGCATTTT.

V is TRBV12-3 or TRBV12-4 and J is TRBJ2-3; possible D gene TRBD1, 6 bases. V was trimmed by 6 bases and J by 5 bases, leaving 9 bases between them. The CDR3 is made up of 12 amino acids. The DNA for the CDR3 is TGTGCCAGCAGAGCACAGGGAGATACGCAGTATTTT. Translated: CASRAQGDTQYF.

There are a few counts of this clonotype. The chain has TRBV10-3 and TRBJ2-7; 10 bases line up with TRBD1. The germline V gene has CDR1 ENHRY and CDR2 SYGVKD. Unmatched junction bases numbered 7, after V lost 5 bases and J lost 0 bases. The CDR3 has 16 amino acids. The CDR3 nucleotides read TGTGCCATCAGTCCTGGGGACAGGGGTTCCTCCTACGAGCAGTACTTC. This encodes CAISPGDRGSSYEQYF.